The clone carrying this T cell receptor (beta chain) was recorded many times. Its antigen is still unknown. This CDR3 spans 20 amino acids. V shed 5 bases, J shed 2 bases, and the junction held 17 bases outside the gene matches. Germline V lookup: CDR1 SGHAT, CDR2 FQNNGV. 5'RACE template switching generated TCR cDNA, adding a universal primer site and UMIs. TCRdb reprocessed the 5' RACE reads via MiXCR and lists one record per CDR3 protein. The sample lists about 69,000 distinct CDR3 sequences, around 6.2% occurring once. The sample belongs to a study of T cells after yellow fever vaccination. Study-level background: Fractions of low cell number were prepared using SMART-Seq v4 Ultra Low Input.

General study findings and limits: After the booster, around 95% of CD4 and 88% of CD8 primary-response clones were re-detected.

The clonotype comes from a man between 18 and 29 years old who received the YFV17D yellow fever vaccine. The sample consisted of CD4+ T cells sorted from PBMCs, taken around 14 days after the first yellow fever vaccination. The chain joins TRBV11-2 to TRBJ2-1; 11 bases align to TRBD2. CDR3 coding DNA: TGTGCCAGCAGCCGCCGGGAAGGTAGCGGGGGGGCAGGTACCTACAATGAGCAGTTCTTC. It is translated as CASSRREGSGGAGTYNEQFF.